The clone carrying this T cell receptor (beta chain) was seen just once. What it recognizes is unknown. The source of the sample is a study of shared clonotypes between healthy human individuals. On the study more broadly: A couple of women and a few men aged 18 to 49 made up the donors. Study findings and constraints: Rarefaction exposed incomplete sorted-subset sequencing despite large depth.

Selected positively for CCR7 and CD45RO-negative, naive CD8 cells excluded terminally differentiated effector memory CD45RA+ cells. The authors distributed each subset's genomic DNA evenly over several immunoSEQ plates. Here immunoSEQ multiplex PCR was the method, and the copy in TCRdb shows in-frame clones only, minus some. The sample records some 580,000 clones, 95% to 98% being singletons. Losses at the gene ends were 4 bases for V and 7 bases for J; bases not matched to a gene: 4. Germline V gives CDR1 SNHLY, CDR2 FYNNEI. The CDR3 spans 13 residues. The receptor comes from a man aged 25 to 40 in good health. The J gene is TRBJ1-1, the V gene TRBV2; 9 bases are shared with TRBD1. The specimen sequenced was naive CD8+ T cells sorted from blood. The CDR3 DNA reads TGTGCCAGCAGTGTCGGGACAGGGAGTGAAGCTTTCTTT. Protein: CASSVGTGSEAFF.